This is a list of T cell receptor beta chains from one sample in a study of blood T cells in healthy people across ages. MiXCR, applied by TCRdb to the 5' RACE reads, yields one record per CDR3 protein. The sample has 1.5 million to 2 million distinct CDR3 sequences; around 50% are singletons. The sample taken for sequencing was blood. Receptors originate from a woman aged 40 to 50 in good health. Both conserved end residues are part of each CDR3. D genes are given only for firm matches. The size of a clone is reported for some rows only, either as once, few or many, or as a class for expanded clones.

d_call: NA; j_call: TRBJ1-6; v_call: TRBV15; clone_size: NA; cdr3_nt: TGTGCCACCAGCCCTATGTACTCAGGACAAGATGATTCACCCCTCCACTTT; cdr3_aa: CATSPMYSGQDDSPLHF
d_call: TRBD2; j_call: TRBJ2-5; v_call: TRBV7-2; clone_size: few; cdr3_nt: TGTGCCAGCAGCTCCCGGACTAGCGGGGGGTTTGAGACCCAGTACTTC; cdr3_aa: CASSSRTSGGFETQYF
d_call: TRBD2; j_call: TRBJ2-3; v_call: TRBV20-1; clone_size: NA; cdr3_nt: TGCAGTGCTAGACAATACGGGGGGGCGAGCACAGATACGCAGTATTTT; cdr3_aa: CSARQYGGASTDTQYF
d_call: NA; j_call: TRBJ2-5; v_call: TRBV6-6; clone_size: NA; cdr3_nt: TGTGCCAGCAGTTACTCGTCGCGGGAGACCCAGTACTTC; cdr3_aa: CASSYSSRETQYF
d_call: NA; j_call: TRBJ2-7; v_call: TRBV29-1; clone_size: few; cdr3_nt: TGCAGCGTTGTGTCCTTTGGCAGGCCCTACGAGCAGTACTTC; cdr3_aa: CSVVSFGRPYEQYF
d_call: NA; j_call: TRBJ2-3; v_call: TRBV5-1; clone_size: NA; cdr3_nt: TGCGCCAGCAGCTCCTCAGGGGCCACAGATACGCAGTATTTT; cdr3_aa: CASSSSGATDTQYF
d_call: TRBD1; j_call: TRBJ1-2; v_call: TRBV20-1; clone_size: NA; cdr3_nt: TGCAGTGCTAGTACAGGGGGCAATGGCCACACCTTC; cdr3_aa: CSASTGGNGHTF
d_call: NA; j_call: TRBJ2-7; v_call: TRBV29-1; clone_size: few; cdr3_nt: TGCAGTTCCGCGGACAGAGACTCCTACGAGCAGTACTTC; cdr3_aa: CSSADRDSYEQYF
d_call: NA; j_call: TRBJ2-1; v_call: TRBV6-5; clone_size: once; cdr3_nt: TGTGCCAGCAGTGACAGACAGACAAATAATGAGCAGTTCTTC; cdr3_aa: CASSDRQTNNEQFF
d_call: NA; j_call: TRBJ2-7; v_call: TRBV6-2/TRBV6-3; clone_size: NA; cdr3_nt: TGTGCCAGCAGTCCAACAGGCCCCTACTCCTACGAGCAGTACTTC; cdr3_aa: CASSPTGPYSYEQYF
d_call: NA; j_call: TRBJ2-7; v_call: TRBV28; clone_size: few; cdr3_nt: TGTGCCAGCAGCCCCAGGGGAGCTTTCTCCTACGAGCAGTACTTC; cdr3_aa: CASSPRGAFSYEQYF
d_call: NA; j_call: TRBJ2-1; v_call: TRBV3-1; clone_size: NA; cdr3_nt: TGTGCCAGCAGCCAAGCCCCCGGTTCGGATGAGCAGTTCTTC; cdr3_aa: CASSQAPGSDEQFF
d_call: TRBD2; j_call: TRBJ2-1; v_call: TRBV20-1; clone_size: NA; cdr3_nt: TGCAGTGCTAGAGATATTGCAATGGCGGGGGGGCGGAATGAGCAGTTCTTC; cdr3_aa: CSARDIAMAGGRNEQFF
d_call: NA; j_call: TRBJ1-2; v_call: TRBV4-3; clone_size: few; cdr3_nt: TGCGCCAGCAGCCAACAGGGTACTGACTATGGCTACACCTTC; cdr3_aa: CASSQQGTDYGYTF
d_call: NA; j_call: TRBJ1-1; v_call: TRBV6-1; clone_size: NA; cdr3_nt: TGTGCCAGCAGTCAGGACGGGGAGGGGGATTTCTTGTACACTGAAGCTTTCTTT; cdr3_aa: CASSQDGEGDFLYTEAFF
d_call: NA; j_call: TRBJ2-4; v_call: TRBV3-1; clone_size: NA; cdr3_nt: TGTGCCAGCAGCTCGGTTTGGGTGATCAAAAAAGACATTCAGTACTTC; cdr3_aa: CASSSVWVIKKDIQYF
d_call: NA; j_call: TRBJ2-7; v_call: TRBV7-9; clone_size: NA; cdr3_nt: TGTGCCAGCAGCCTGGACTACCACGAGCAGTACTTC; cdr3_aa: CASSLDYHEQYF
d_call: NA; j_call: TRBJ2-3; v_call: TRBV11-2; clone_size: NA; cdr3_nt: TGTGCCAGCAGCTACGGTGACCCGCTCTCAGATACGCAGTATTTT; cdr3_aa: CASSYGDPLSDTQYF
d_call: TRBD2; j_call: TRBJ2-3; v_call: TRBV4-2; clone_size: few; cdr3_nt: TGTGCCAGCAGCCAAGCTGGCAGCGGGGGGTCCCCAGATACGCAGTATTTT; cdr3_aa: CASSQAGSGGSPDTQYF
d_call: TRBD1; j_call: TRBJ1-5; v_call: TRBV19; clone_size: NA; cdr3_nt: TGTGCCAGTAGTATAGCCGAGGGGGCGAATCAGCCCCAGCATTTT; cdr3_aa: CASSIAEGANQPQHF
d_call: NA; j_call: TRBJ1-1; v_call: TRBV20-1; clone_size: once; cdr3_nt: TGCAGTGCTAGAGGGTCAGACTTGAACACTGAAGCTTTCTTT; cdr3_aa: CSARGSDLNTEAFF
d_call: TRBD2; j_call: TRBJ2-3; v_call: TRBV14; clone_size: NA; cdr3_nt: TGTGCCAGCAGTCAATGGACTAGCGGCCTCACAGATACGCAGTATTTT; cdr3_aa: CASSQWTSGLTDTQYF
d_call: NA; j_call: TRBJ2-7; v_call: TRBV28; clone_size: NA; cdr3_nt: TGTGCCAGCAGCGACTCCTCCGCGGTCTCCTGCGAGCAGTACTTC; cdr3_aa: CASSDSSAVSCEQYF
d_call: TRBD1; j_call: TRBJ1-2; v_call: TRBV28; clone_size: NA; cdr3_nt: TGTGCCAGCAGTCAGAGGACAGGGATCGTGGGTGGCTACACCTTC; cdr3_aa: CASSQRTGIVGGYTF
d_call: NA; j_call: TRBJ1-2; v_call: TRBV29-1; clone_size: NA; cdr3_nt: TGCAGCGTTGGGAACGGGCCTGGCGGCTGCACCTTC; cdr3_aa: CSVGNGPGGCTF
d_call: NA; j_call: TRBJ2-7; v_call: TRBV14; clone_size: few; cdr3_nt: TGTGCCAGCAGCCACACACACTACGAGCAGTACTTC; cdr3_aa: CASSHTHYEQYF
d_call: NA; j_call: TRBJ2-6; v_call: TRBV7-3; clone_size: NA; cdr3_nt: TGTGCCAGCAGCTCCGGGACACCCGACTCTGGGGCCAACGTCCTGACTTTC; cdr3_aa: CASSSGTPDSGANVLTF
d_call: TRBD1; j_call: TRBJ2-4; v_call: TRBV15; clone_size: NA; cdr3_nt: TGTGCCACCGGCAGGGGACAGGGAGGAAGTGAGCAGTACTTC; cdr3_aa: CATGRGQGGSEQYF
d_call: TRBD1; j_call: TRBJ2-5; v_call: TRBV4-3; clone_size: few; cdr3_nt: TGCGCCAGCAGCCAATCCTACACCTCAGGGGGCATTGAGGAGACCCAGTACTTC; cdr3_aa: CASSQSYTSGGIEETQYF
d_call: NA; j_call: TRBJ2-7; v_call: TRBV7-2; clone_size: NA; cdr3_nt: TGTGCCAGCAGCACCCGAAGGAGAGGTGGCAACGAGCAGTACTTC; cdr3_aa: CASSTRRRGGNEQYF
d_call: TRBD1; j_call: TRBJ1-2; v_call: TRBV6-5; clone_size: NA; cdr3_nt: TGTGCCAGCAGCCATCGGACAGGGGAAATAAATGGCTACACCTTC; cdr3_aa: CASSHRTGEINGYTF
d_call: TRBD1; j_call: TRBJ1-4; v_call: TRBV2; clone_size: once; cdr3_nt: TGTGCCAGCAGAGTTCCCGGGACAGGGGGCGCAAAACTGTTTTTT; cdr3_aa: CASRVPGTGGAKLFF
d_call: TRBD2; j_call: TRBJ2-7; v_call: TRBV4-2; clone_size: NA; cdr3_nt: TGTGCCAGCAGCCAAGAGCGGGGGTGGAACGAGCAGTACTTC; cdr3_aa: CASSQERGWNEQYF
d_call: TRBD2; j_call: TRBJ2-5; v_call: TRBV4-1; clone_size: few; cdr3_nt: TGCGCCAGCAGCCATCCCCCCGGGGGGGCTACGTCTCTGGAGACCCAGTACTTC; cdr3_aa: CASSHPPGGATSLETQYF
d_call: NA; j_call: TRBJ2-6; v_call: TRBV12-3/TRBV12-4; clone_size: NA; cdr3_nt: TGTGCCAGCAGTTCCCCTACAGGTACCGGGGCCAACGTCCTGACTTTC; cdr3_aa: CASSSPTGTGANVLTF
d_call: NA; j_call: TRBJ2-3; v_call: TRBV4-3; clone_size: NA; cdr3_nt: TGCGCCAGCAGCCGGGGGGACGAAGATACGCAGTATTTT; cdr3_aa: CASSRGDEDTQYF
d_call: TRBD1; j_call: TRBJ2-2; v_call: TRBV5-1; clone_size: NA; cdr3_nt: TGCGCCAGCAGCTACAGGGGTGGGGAGCTGTTTTTT; cdr3_aa: CASSYRGGELFF
d_call: TRBD2; j_call: TRBJ2-7; v_call: TRBV29-1; clone_size: NA; cdr3_nt: TGCAGCGCAGTTTCTAGCGGGGGGCACTATGAGCAGTACTTC; cdr3_aa: CSAVSSGGHYEQYF
d_call: NA; j_call: TRBJ2-5; v_call: TRBV27; clone_size: few; cdr3_nt: TGTGCCAGCAGTTTGTCCTTGGGGGGCCAAGAGACCCAGTACTTC; cdr3_aa: CASSLSLGGQETQYF
d_call: NA; j_call: TRBJ2-5; v_call: TRBV3-1; clone_size: NA; cdr3_nt: TGTGCCAGCAGCTCTCAGACCGAGCCCCAAGAGACCCAGTACTTC; cdr3_aa: CASSSQTEPQETQYF
d_call: TRBD2; j_call: TRBJ2-5; v_call: TRBV9; clone_size: few; cdr3_nt: TGTGCCAGCAGCTCCTCCGGGACTAAAGAGACCCAGTACTTC; cdr3_aa: CASSSSGTKETQYF
d_call: TRBD2; j_call: TRBJ2-4; v_call: TRBV4-1; clone_size: NA; cdr3_nt: TGCGCCAGCAGCCAAGATCTGGGCGGGAGTTTGAGTGAGCAGTACTTC; cdr3_aa: CASSQDLGGSLSEQYF
d_call: NA; j_call: TRBJ2-1; v_call: TRBV3-1; clone_size: NA; cdr3_nt: TGTACCAGCAGAAGGACTTCCGCTGAGCAGTTCTTC; cdr3_aa: CTSRRTSAEQFF
d_call: NA; j_call: TRBJ2-1; v_call: TRBV20-1; clone_size: few; cdr3_nt: TGCAGTGCTAGTAGAGGGGAAGAGCAGTTCTTC; cdr3_aa: CSASRGEEQFF
d_call: NA; j_call: TRBJ2-3; v_call: TRBV10-3; clone_size: NA; cdr3_nt: TGTGCCATCAGCAGGACTGCAGGGGGACTCACAGATACGCAGTATTTT; cdr3_aa: CAISRTAGGLTDTQYF
d_call: NA; j_call: TRBJ2-2; v_call: TRBV15; clone_size: NA; cdr3_nt: TGTGCCACCAGCAGAGGCGGGGTAGGGGACGGGGAGCTGTTTTTT; cdr3_aa: CATSRGGVGDGELFF
d_call: NA; j_call: TRBJ2-7; v_call: TRBV5-6; clone_size: NA; cdr3_nt: TGTGCCAGCTACAAAAGGAGGCAGGGGAGCTCCTACGAGCAGTACTTC; cdr3_aa: CASYKRRQGSSYEQYF
d_call: NA; j_call: TRBJ2-7; v_call: TRBV15; clone_size: few; cdr3_nt: TGTGCCACCAGCAGAGACAAGAGCTCCTACGAGCAGTACTTC; cdr3_aa: CATSRDKSSYEQYF
d_call: NA; j_call: TRBJ2-1; v_call: TRBV5-1; clone_size: few; cdr3_nt: TGCGCCAGCAGTTATGGACAGGAGCAGTTCTTC; cdr3_aa: CASSYGQEQFF
d_call: TRBD2; j_call: TRBJ2-5; v_call: TRBV4-2; clone_size: NA; cdr3_nt: TGTGCCAGCAGCCAGCCTAGCGGGGGTCAAGAGACCCAGTCCTTC; cdr3_aa: CASSQPSGGQETQSF
d_call: NA; j_call: TRBJ2-7; v_call: TRBV6-1; clone_size: NA; cdr3_nt: TGTGCCAGCAGTGATCTGGCGGGGACCTACGAGCAGTACTTC; cdr3_aa: CASSDLAGTYEQYF
d_call: NA; j_call: TRBJ2-3; v_call: TRBV2; clone_size: once; cdr3_nt: TGTGCCAGCAAGGAAACCCCTCTTAGCACAGATACGCAGTATTTT; cdr3_aa: CASKETPLSTDTQYF
d_call: NA; j_call: TRBJ2-6; v_call: TRBV4-2; clone_size: few; cdr3_nt: TGTGCCAGCAGCCAAGATCCGCCCTCTGGGGCCAACGTCCTGACTTTC; cdr3_aa: CASSQDPPSGANVLTF
d_call: TRBD2; j_call: TRBJ2-7; v_call: TRBV7-2; clone_size: many; cdr3_nt: TGTGCCAGCACAGTGATAGCGGGGGGGCACGAGCAGTACTTC; cdr3_aa: CASTVIAGGHEQYF
d_call: NA; j_call: TRBJ2-3; v_call: TRBV20-1; clone_size: NA; cdr3_nt: TGCAGTGCTAGAGTCTGGGGTTCCAATCAAGCAGATACGCAGTATTTT; cdr3_aa: CSARVWGSNQADTQYF